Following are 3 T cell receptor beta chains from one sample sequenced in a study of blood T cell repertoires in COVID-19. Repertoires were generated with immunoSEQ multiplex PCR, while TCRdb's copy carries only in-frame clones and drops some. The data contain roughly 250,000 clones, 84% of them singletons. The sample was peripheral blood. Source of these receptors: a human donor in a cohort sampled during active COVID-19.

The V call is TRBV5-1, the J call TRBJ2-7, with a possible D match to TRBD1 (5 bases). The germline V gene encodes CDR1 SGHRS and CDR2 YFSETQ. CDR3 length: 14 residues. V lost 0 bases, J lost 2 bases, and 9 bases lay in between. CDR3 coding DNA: TGCGCCAGCAGCTTGGAGGCAGGGACCTACGAGCAGTACTTC. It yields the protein CASSLEAGTYEQYF.

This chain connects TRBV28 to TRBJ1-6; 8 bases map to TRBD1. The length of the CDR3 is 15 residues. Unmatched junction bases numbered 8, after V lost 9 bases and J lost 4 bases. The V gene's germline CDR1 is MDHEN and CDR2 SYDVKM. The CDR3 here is CASTPGTGYNSPLHF. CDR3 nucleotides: TGTGCCAGTACCCCGGGGACAGGATATAATTCACCCCTCCACTTT. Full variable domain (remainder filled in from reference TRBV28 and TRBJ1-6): DVKVTQSSRYLVKRTGEKVFLECVQDMDHENMFWYRQDPGLGLRLIYFSYDVKMKEKGDIPEGYSVSREKKERFSLILESASTNQTSMYLCASTPGTGYNSPLHFGNGTRLTVT.

The CDR3 nucleotides read TGTGCCAGCAGTACAGGGAGAGAGACCCAGTACTTC. This translates into CASSTGRETQYF. The chain employs TRBV7-9 and TRBJ2-5; D possibly corresponds to TRBD1 (6 bases). V dropped 6 bases and J dropped 4 bases, with 9 bases sitting between them. The CDR3 sequence is 12 residues long. Germline CDR1 reads SEHNR; CDR2 reads FQNEAQ (reference sequence).